These 3 T cell receptor beta chains were sequenced from one sample in a study of response to subunit inactivated influenza vaccine. Each CDR3 protein is one row after TCRdb ran MiXCR on the RT-PCR reads. The sample consists of approximately 700,000 distinct CDR3 sequences, around 13% of them appearing once. The sequences come from PBMCs from blood, collected 14 to 15 days before vaccination. The receptor set was obtained from a man aged 50 or older who received an inactivated influenza vaccine.

The chain links TRBV20-1 to TRBJ2-7; D possibly corresponds to TRBD1 (5 bases). Per the germline V gene, CDR1 is DFQATT and CDR2 is SNEGSKA (reference sequence). Deletions cut 6 bases from V and 6 bases from J, with 21 bases between. The CDR3 length is 14 residues. CDR3 in DNA: TGCAGTGCGAACATAGGGTTCCAGGGCCCCGAGCAGTACTTC. Translation gives CSANIGFQGPEQYF.

The chain joins TRBV6-6 to TRBJ2-7; D could derive from TRBD1 or TRBD2 (6 bases each). The CDR3 runs 12 residues. Germline values: CDR1 MNHNY, CDR2 SVGAGI (reference sequence). Trimming left V 3 bases short and J 6 bases short, with 9 bases between. DNA of the CDR3: TGTGCCAGCAGTTATCGGGGGCGCGAGCAGTACTTC. Amino acids: CASSYRGREQYF.

This clonotype was counted only a few times. This chain joins TRBV3-1 and TRBJ2-5; 8 nucleotides agree with TRBD2. The V gene's germline CDR1 is LGHDT and CDR2 YNNKEL (reference sequence). The CDR3 consists of 15 residues. V shed 4 bases, J shed 2 bases, and the junction held 6 bases outside the gene matches. CDR3 bases: TGTGCCAGCAGCCTCTCTAGCGGGCCACAAGAGACCCAGTACTTC. The encoded protein is CASSLSSGPQETQYF.